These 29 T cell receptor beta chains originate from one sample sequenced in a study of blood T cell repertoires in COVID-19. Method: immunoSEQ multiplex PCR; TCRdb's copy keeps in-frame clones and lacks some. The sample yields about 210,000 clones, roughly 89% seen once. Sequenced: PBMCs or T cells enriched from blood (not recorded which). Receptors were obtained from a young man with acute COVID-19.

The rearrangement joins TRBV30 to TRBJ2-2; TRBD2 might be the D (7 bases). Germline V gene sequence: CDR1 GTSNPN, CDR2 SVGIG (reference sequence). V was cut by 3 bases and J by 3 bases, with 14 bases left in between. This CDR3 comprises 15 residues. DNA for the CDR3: TGTGCCTGGAGGATCAGGGAGGGGGACACCGGGGAGCTGTTTTTT. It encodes CAWRIREGDTGELFF.

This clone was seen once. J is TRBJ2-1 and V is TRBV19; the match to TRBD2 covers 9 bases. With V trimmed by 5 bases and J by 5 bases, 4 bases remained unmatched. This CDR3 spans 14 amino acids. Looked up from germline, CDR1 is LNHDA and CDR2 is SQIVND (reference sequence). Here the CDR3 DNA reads TGTGCCAGTAGTCTTGCTAGCGGGGACAATGAGCAGTTCTTC. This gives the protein CASSLASGDNEQFF.

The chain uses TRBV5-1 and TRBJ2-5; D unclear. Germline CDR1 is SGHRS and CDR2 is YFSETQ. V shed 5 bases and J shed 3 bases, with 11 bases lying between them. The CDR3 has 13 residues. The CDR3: CASRFNSEETQYF. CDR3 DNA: TGCGCCAGCAGATTTAATTCCGAAGAGACCCAGTACTTC. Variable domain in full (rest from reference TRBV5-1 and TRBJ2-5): KAGVTQTPRYLIKTRGQQVTLSCSPISGHRSVSWYQQTPGQGLQFLFEYFSETQRNKGNFPGRFSGRQFSNSRSEMNVSTLELGDSALYLCASRFNSEETQYFGPGTRLLVL.

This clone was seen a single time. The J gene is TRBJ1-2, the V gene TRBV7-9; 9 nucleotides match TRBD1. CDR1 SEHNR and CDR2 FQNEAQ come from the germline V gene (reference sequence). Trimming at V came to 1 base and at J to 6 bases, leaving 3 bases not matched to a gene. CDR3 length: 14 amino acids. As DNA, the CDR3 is TGTGCCAGCAGCTTAGTGGGACAGGGTGATGGCTACACCTTC. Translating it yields CASSLVGQGDGYTF. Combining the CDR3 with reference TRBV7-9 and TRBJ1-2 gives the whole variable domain DTGVSQNPRHKITKRGQNVTFRCDPISEHNRLYWYRQTLGQGPEFLTYFQNEAQLEKSRLLSDRFSAERPKGSFSTLEIQRTEQGDSAMYLCASSLVGQGDGYTFGSGTRLTVV.

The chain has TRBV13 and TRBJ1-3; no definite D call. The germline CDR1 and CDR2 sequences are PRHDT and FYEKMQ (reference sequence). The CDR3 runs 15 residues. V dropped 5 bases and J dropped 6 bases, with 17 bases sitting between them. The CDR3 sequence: CASSRPFRDENTIYF. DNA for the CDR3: TGTGCCAGCAGCCGGCCGTTCCGGGATGAAAACACCATATATTTT.

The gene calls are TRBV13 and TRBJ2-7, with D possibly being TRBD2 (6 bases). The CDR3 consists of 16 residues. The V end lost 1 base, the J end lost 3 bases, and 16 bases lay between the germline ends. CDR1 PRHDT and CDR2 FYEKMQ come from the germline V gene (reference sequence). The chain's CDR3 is CASSLVRSVGGYEQYF. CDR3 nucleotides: TGTGCCAGCAGCTTAGTTAGGTCCGTGGGGGGCTACGAGCAGTACTTC.

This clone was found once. DNA for the CDR3: TGTGCCAGCATCCCACCGGGACTAGAGGACTACAATGAGCAGTTCTTC. Its translation: CASIPPGLEDYNEQFF. V gene TRBV7-6 combines with J gene TRBJ2-1, with TRBD2 matching over 8 bases. With V trimmed by 7 bases and J by 3 bases, 11 bases remained unmatched. Germline CDR1 and CDR2: SGHVS and FNYEAQ. This CDR3 is built from 16 residues.

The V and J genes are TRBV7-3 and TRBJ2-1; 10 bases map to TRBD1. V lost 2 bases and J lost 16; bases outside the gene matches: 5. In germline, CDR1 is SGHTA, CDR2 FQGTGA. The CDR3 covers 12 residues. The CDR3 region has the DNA TGTGCCAGCAGCTTAGACAGGGGGCCCCCTTTCTTC. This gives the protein CASSLDRGPPFF.

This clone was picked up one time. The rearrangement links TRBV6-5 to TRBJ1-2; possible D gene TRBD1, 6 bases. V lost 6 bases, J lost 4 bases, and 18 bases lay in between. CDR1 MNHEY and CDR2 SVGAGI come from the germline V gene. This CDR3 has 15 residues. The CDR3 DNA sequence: TGTGCCAGCAGCTCTCCGGGGGGCGGCGGCTATGGCTACACCTTC. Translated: CASSSPGGGGYGYTF.

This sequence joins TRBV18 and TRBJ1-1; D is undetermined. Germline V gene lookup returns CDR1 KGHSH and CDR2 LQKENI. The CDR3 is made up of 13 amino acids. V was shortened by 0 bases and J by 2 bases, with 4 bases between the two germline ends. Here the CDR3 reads CASSPPPNTEAFF. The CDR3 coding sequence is TGTGCCAGCTCACCACCTCCAAACACTGAAGCTTTCTTT.

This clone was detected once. In DNA form, the CDR3 reads TGTGCCAGCAGCTCTGGGGAGGGAGATTCACCCCTCCACTTT. It yields the protein CASSSGEGDSPLHF. The chain joins TRBV5-4 to TRBJ1-6; D uncertain. The V and J ends lost 3 bases and 8 bases respectively, with 12 bases between them. The length of the CDR3 is 14 residues. Germline CDR1 reads SGHNT; CDR2 reads YYREEE (reference sequence).

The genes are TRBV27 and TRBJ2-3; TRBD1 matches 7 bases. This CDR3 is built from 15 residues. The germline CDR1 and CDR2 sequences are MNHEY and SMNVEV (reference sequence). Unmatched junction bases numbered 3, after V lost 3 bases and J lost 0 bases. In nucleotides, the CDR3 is TGTGCCAGCAGTTTGACAGGGATCAGCACAGATACGCAGTATTTT. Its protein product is CASSLTGISTDTQYF.

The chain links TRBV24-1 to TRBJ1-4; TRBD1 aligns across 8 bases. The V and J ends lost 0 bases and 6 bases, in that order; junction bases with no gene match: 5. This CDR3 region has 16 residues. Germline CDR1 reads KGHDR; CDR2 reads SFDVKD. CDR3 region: CATSDLPDRADEKLFF. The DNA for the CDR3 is TGTGCCACCAGTGATTTGCCGGACAGGGCGGATGAAAAACTGTTTTTT.

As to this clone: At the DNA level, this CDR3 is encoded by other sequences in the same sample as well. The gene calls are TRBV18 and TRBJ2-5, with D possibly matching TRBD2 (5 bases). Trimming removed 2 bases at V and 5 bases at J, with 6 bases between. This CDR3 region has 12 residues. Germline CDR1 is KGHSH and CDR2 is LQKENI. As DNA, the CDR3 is TGTGCCAGCTCACCAGGGGAGGAGACCCAGTACTTC. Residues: CASSPGEETQYF.

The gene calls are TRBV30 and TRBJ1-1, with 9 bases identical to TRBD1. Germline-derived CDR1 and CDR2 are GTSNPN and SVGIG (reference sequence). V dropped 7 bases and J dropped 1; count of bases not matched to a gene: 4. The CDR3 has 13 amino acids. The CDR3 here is CASRGQGNTEAFF. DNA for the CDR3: TGTGCCTCCCGGGGACAGGGGAACACTGAAGCTTTCTTT.

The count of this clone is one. The CDR3 spells CASRQLAGRYEQYF. The DNA of the CDR3 is TGTGCCAGCAGACAACTAGCGGGCAGATACGAGCAGTACTTC. This chain uses TRBV28 with TRBJ2-7, with 9 bases identical to TRBD2. The germline gives CDR1 MDHEN, CDR2 SYDVKM. This CDR3 has 14 residues. Losses at the gene ends were 6 bases for V and 4 bases for J; bases not matched to a gene: 7.

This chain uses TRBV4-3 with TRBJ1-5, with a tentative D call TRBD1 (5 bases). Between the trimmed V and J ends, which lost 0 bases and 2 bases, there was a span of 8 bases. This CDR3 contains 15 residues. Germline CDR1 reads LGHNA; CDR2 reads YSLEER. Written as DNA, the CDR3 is TGCGCCAGCAGCCAAGACCGACAGCGCAATCAGCCCCAGCATTTT. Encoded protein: CASSQDRQRNQPQHF.

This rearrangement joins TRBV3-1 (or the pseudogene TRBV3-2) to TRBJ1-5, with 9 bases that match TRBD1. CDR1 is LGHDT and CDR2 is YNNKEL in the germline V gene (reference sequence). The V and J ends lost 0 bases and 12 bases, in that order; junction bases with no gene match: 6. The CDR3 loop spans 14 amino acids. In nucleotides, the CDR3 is TGTGCCAGCAGCCAAGAAGGGACAGGGTGGAACCAGCATTTT. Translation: CASSQEGTGWNQHF.

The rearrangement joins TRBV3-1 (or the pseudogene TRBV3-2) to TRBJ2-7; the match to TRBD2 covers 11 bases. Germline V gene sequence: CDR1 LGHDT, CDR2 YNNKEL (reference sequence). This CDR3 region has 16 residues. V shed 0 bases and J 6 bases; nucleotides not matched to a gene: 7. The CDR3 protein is CASSQDRTSGSSEQYF. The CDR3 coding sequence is TGTGCCAGCAGCCAAGATAGAACTAGCGGGAGCAGCGAGCAGTACTTC.

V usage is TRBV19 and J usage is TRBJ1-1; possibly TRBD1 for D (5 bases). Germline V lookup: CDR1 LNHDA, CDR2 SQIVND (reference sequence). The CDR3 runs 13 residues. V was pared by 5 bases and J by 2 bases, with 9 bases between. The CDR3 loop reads CASSGALNTEAFF. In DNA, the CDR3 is TGTGCCAGTAGTGGGGCACTAAACACTGAAGCTTTCTTT.

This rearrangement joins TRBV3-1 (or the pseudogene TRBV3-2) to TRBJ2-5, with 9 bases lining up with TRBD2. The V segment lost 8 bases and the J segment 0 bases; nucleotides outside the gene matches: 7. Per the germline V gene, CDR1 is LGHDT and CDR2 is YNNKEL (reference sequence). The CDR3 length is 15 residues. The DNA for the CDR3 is TGTGCCAGCGATACGACTAGCGGCTACCAAGAGACCCAGTACTTC. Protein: CASDTTSGYQETQYF.

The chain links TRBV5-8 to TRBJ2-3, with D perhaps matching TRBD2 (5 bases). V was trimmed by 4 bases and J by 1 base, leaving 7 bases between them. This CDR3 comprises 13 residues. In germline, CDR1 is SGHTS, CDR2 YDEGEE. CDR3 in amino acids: CASSPGGTDTQYF. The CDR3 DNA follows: TGTGCCAGCAGCCCCGGGGGCACAGATACGCAGTATTTT. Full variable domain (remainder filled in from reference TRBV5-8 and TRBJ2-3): EAGVTQSPTHLIKTRGQQATLRCSPISGHTSVYWYQQALGLGLQFLLWYDEGEERNRGNFPPRFSGRQFPNYSSELNVNALELEDSALYLCASSPGGTDTQYFGPGTRLTVL.

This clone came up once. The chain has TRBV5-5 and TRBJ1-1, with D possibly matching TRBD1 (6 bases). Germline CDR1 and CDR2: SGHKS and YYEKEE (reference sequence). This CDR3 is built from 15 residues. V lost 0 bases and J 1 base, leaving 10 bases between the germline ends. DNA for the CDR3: TGTGCCAGCAGCTTGGAGGCGGGGGCGAACACTGAAGCTTTCTTT. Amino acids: CASSLEAGANTEAFF.

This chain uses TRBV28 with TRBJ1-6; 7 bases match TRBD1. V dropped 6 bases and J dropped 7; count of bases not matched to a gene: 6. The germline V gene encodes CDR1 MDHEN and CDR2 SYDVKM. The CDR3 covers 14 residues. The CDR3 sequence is CASRSGTDNSPLHF. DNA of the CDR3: TGTGCCAGCAGATCCGGGACAGACAATTCACCCCTCCACTTT. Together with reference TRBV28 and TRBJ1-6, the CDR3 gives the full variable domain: DVKVTQSSRYLVKRTGEKVFLECVQDMDHENMFWYRQDPGLGLRLIYFSYDVKMKEKGDIPEGYSVSREKKERFSLILESASTNQTSMYLCASRSGTDNSPLHFGNGTRLTVT.

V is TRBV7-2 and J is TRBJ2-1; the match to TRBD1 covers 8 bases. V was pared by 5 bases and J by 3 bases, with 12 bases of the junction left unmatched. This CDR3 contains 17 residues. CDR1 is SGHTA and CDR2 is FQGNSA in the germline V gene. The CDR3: CASSPRNARGLYNEQFF. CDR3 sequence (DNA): TGTGCCAGCAGCCCACGTAACGCCAGGGGGCTCTACAATGAGCAGTTCTTC.

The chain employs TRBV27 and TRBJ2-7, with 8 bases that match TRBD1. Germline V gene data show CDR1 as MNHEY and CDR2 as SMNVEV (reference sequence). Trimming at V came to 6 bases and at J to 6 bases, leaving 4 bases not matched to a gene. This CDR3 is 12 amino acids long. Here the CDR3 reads CASRDRGSEQYF. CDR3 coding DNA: TGTGCCAGCAGAGACAGGGGAAGCGAGCAGTACTTC.

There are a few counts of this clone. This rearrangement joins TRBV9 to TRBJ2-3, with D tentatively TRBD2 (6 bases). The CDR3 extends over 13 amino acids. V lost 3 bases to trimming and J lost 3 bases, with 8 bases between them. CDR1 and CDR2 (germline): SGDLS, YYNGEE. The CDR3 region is CASSDLATDTQYF. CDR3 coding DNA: TGTGCCAGCAGCGATCTAGCGACAGATACGCAGTATTTT. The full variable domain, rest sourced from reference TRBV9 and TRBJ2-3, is DSGVTQTPKHLITATGQRVTLRCSPRSGDLSVYWYQQSLDQGLQFLIQYYNGEERAKGNILERFSAQQFPDLHSELNLSSLELGDSALYFCASSDLATDTQYFGPGTRLTVL.

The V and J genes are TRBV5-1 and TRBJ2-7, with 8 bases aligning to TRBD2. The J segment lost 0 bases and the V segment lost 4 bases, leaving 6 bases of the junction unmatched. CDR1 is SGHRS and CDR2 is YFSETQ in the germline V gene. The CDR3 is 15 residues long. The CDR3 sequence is CASSRSGRDSYEQYF. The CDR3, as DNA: TGCGCCAGCAGCCGAAGCGGGAGAGACTCCTACGAGCAGTACTTC.

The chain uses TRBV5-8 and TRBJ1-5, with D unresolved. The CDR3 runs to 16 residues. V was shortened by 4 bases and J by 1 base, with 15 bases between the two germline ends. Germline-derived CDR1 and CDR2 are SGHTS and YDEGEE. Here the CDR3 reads CASSPAGRSSNQPQHF. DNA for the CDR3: TGTGCCAGCAGCCCGGCGGGCAGATCAAGCAATCAGCCCCAGCATTTT.